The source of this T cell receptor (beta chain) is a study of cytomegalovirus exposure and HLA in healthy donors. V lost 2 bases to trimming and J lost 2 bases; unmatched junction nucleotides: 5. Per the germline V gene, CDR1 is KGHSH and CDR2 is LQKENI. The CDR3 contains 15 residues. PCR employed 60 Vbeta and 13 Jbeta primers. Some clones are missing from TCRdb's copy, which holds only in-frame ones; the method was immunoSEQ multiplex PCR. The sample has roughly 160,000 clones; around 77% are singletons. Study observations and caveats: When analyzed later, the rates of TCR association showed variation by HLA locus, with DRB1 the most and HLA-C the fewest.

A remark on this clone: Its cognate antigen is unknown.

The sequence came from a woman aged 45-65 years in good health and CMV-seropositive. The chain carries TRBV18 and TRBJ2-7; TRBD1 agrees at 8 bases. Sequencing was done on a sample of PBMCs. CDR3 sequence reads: CASSPAGQGTYEQYF. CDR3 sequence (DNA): TGTGCCAGCTCACCAGCAGGACAGGGAACCTACGAGCAGTACTTC.